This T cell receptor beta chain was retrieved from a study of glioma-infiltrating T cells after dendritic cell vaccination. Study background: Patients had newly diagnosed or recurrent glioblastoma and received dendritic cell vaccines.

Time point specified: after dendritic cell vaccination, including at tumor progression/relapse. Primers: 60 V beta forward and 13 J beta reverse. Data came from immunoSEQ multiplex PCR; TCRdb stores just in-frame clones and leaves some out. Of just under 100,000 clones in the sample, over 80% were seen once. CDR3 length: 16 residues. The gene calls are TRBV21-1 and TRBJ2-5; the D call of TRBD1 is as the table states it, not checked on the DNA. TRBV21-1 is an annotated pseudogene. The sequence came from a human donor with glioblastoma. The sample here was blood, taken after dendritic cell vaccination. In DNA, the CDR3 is TGTGCCAGCAGCTCGAGGGGGCCAGGGGGCGCAGAGACCCAGTACTTC. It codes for CASSSRGPGGAETQYF.